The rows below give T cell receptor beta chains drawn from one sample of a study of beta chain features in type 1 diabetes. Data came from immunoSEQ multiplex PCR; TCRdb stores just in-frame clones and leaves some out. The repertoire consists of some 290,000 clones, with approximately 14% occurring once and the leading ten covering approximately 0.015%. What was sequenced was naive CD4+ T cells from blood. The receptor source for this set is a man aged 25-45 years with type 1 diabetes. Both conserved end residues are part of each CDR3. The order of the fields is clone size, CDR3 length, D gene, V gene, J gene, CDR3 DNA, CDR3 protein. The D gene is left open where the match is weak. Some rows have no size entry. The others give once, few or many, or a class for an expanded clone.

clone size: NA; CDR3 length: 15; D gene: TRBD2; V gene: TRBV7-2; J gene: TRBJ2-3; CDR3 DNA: TGTGCCAGCAGCTTTAGCGGCGGGAGAGAGAATACGCAGTATTTT; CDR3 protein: CASSFSGGRENTQYF
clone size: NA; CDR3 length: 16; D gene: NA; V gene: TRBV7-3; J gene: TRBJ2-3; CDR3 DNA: TGTGCCAGCAGCTTGGGTAGCACGGGAAGCACAGATACGCAGTATTTT; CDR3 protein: CASSLGSTGSTDTQYF
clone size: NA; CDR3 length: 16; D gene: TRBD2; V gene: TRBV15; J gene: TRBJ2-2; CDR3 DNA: TGTGCCACCAGCAGTTGGAAAGGCGGGAGGTCCGGGGAGCTGTTTTTT; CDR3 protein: CATSSWKGGRSGELFF
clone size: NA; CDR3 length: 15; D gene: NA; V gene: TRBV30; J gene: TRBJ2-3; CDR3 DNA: TGTGCCTGCTTTTCTAAGGAGGGTAGCACAGATACGCAGTATTTT; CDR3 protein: CACFSKEGSTDTQYF
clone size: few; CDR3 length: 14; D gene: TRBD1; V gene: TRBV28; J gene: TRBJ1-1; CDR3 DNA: TGTGCCAGCAGTATCGGGACAGGGAAGACTGAAGCTTTCTTT; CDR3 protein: CASSIGTGKTEAFF
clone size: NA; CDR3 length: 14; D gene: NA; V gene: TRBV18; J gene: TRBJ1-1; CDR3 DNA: TGTGCCAGCTCACCACGGGGACAGAACACTGAAGCTTTCTTT; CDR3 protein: CASSPRGQNTEAFF
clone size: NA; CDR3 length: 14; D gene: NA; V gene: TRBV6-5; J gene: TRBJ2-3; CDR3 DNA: TGTGCCAGCAGTTACTCTTATAGCACAGATACGCAGTATTTT; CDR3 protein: CASSYSYSTDTQYF
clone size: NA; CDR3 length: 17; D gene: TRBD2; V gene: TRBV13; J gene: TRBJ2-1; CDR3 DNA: TGTGCCAGCAGCCTCTGGACTAGCGGGGGCTCCTACAATGAGCAGTTCTTC; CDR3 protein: CASSLWTSGGSYNEQFF
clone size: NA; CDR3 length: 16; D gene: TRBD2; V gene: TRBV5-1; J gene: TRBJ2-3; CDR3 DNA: TGCGCCAGCAGCTTTGGTAGCGGGGCTAGCACAGATACGCAGTATTTT; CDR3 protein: CASSFGSGASTDTQYF
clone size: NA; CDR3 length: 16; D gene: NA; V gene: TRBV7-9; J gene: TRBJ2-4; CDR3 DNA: TGTGCCAGCAGCTTATCCGACTTGGTAGCCAAAAACATTCAGTACTTC; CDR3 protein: CASSLSDLVAKNIQYF
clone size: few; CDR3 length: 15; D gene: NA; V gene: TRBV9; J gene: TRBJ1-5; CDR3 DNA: TGTGCCAGCAGCTCCTCAGACAGTAGCAATCAGCCCCAGCATTTT; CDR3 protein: CASSSSDSSNQPQHF
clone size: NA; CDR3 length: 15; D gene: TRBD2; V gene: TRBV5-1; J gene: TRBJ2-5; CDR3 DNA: TGCGCCAGCAGCTTGGCCGGCGGGAGCCGGGAGACCCAGTACTTC; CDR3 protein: CASSLAGGSRETQYF
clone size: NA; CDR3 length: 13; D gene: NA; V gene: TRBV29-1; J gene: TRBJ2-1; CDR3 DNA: TGCAGCGTTGAAAACCCGGGCGGGCATGAGCAGTTCTTC; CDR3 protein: CSVENPGGHEQFF
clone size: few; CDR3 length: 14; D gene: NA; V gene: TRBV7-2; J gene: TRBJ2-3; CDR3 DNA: TGTGCCAGCAGCTTAAGGGGCGGGGAGGATACGCAGTATTTT; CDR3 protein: CASSLRGGEDTQYF
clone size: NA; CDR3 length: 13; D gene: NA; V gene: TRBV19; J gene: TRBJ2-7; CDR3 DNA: TGTGCCAGTAGTATAGACGGTAACTACGAGCAGTACTTC; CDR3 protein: CASSIDGNYEQYF
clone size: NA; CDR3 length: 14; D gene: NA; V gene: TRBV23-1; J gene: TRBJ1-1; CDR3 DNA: TGCGCCAGCAGTCAATCCGCGGGGAACCCTGAAACTTTCTTT; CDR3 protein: CASSQSAGNPETFF
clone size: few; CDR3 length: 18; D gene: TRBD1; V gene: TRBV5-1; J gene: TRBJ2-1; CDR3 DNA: TGCGCCAGCAGCTTAAACAGGGGAAGTCTACGGGCCTACAATGAGCAGTTCTTC; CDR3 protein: CASSLNRGSLRAYNEQFF
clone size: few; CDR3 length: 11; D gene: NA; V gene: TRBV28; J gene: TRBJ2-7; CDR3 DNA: TGTGCCAGCAGTTCGAACTACGAGCAGTACTTC; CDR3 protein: CASSSNYEQYF
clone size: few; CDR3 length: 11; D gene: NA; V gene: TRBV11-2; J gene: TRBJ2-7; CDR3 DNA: TGTGCCAGCAGCTTAATATACGAGCAGTACTTC; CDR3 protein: CASSLIYEQYF
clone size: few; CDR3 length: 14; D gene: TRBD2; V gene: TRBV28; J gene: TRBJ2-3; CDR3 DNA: TGTGCCAGCCGAGAGGGCGGGAGGTCTGATACGCAGTATTTT; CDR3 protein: CASREGGRSDTQYF
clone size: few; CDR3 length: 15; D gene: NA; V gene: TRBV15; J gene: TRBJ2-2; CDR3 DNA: TGTGCCACCAGCAAGCGGACAGTTAACACCGGGGAGCTGTTTTTT; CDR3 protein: CATSKRTVNTGELFF
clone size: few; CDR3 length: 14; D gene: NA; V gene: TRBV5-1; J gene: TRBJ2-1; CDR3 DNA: TGCGCCAGCAGCTTCGACAGCTCCTACAATGAGCAGTTCTTC; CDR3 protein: CASSFDSSYNEQFF
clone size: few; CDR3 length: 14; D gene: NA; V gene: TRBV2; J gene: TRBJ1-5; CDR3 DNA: TGTGCCAGCAGTGAAAGGACAGAGAATCAGCCCCAGCATTTT; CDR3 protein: CASSERTENQPQHF
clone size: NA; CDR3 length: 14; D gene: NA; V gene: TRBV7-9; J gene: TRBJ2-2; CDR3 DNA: TGTGCCAGCAGCCCCGACAGAAACACCGGGGAGCTGTTTTTT; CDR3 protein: CASSPDRNTGELFF
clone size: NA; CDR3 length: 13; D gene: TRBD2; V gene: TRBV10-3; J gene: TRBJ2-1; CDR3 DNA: TGTGCCATCAAGCGGGAGTCCTACAATGAGCAGTTCTTC; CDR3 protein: CAIKRESYNEQFF
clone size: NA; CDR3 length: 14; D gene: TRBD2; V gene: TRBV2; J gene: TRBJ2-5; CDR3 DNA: TGTGCCAGCAGTGGACCGGGGGGTTTGGAGACCCAGTACTTC; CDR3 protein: CASSGPGGLETQYF
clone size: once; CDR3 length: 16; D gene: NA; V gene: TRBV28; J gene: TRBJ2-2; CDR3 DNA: TGTGCCAGCAGTTTTAGCTCTTCATTTAACACCGGGGAGCTGTTTTTT; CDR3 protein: CASSFSSSFNTGELFF
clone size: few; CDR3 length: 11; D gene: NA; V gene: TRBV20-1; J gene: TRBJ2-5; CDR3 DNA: TGCAGTGCTAGAGCGGGGGAGACCCAGTACTTC; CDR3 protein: CSARAGETQYF
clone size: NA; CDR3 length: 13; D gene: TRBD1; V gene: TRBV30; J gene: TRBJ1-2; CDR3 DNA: TGTGCCTGGAGTTTGGTGGGGACAGAAGGCTACACCTTC; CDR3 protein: CAWSLVGTEGYTF
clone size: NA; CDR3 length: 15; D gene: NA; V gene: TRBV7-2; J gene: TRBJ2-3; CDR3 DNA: TGTGCCAGCAGCTTAGTTTATGAGCGCGCAGATACGCAGTATTTT; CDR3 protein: CASSLVYERADTQYF
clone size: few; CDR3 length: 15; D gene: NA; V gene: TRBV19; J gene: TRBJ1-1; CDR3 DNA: TGTGCCAGTACGAGAGGGAGACACATGAACACTGAAGCTTTCTTT; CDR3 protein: CASTRGRHMNTEAFF
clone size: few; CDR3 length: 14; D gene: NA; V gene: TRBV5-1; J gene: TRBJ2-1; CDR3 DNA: TGCGCCAGCACCCAGACTAGTATGGGGAATGAGCAGTTCTTC; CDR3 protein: CASTQTSMGNEQFF
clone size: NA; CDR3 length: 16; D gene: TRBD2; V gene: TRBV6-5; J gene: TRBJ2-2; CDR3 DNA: TGTGCCAGCAGTTACGGTCCGGGAGGGAACACCGGGGAGCTGTTTTTT; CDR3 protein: CASSYGPGGNTGELFF
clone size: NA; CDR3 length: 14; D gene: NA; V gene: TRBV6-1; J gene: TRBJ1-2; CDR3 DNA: TGTGCCAGCAGTGAAGGTTGGCTTTACTATGGCTACACCTTC; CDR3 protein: CASSEGWLYYGYTF
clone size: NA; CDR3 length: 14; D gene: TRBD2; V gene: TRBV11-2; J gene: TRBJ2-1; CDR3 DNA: TGTGCCAGCAGCCCCCGGGGAGGGAACGTTGAGCAGTTCTTC; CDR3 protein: CASSPRGGNVEQFF
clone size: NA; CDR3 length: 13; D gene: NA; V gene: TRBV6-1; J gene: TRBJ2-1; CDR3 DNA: TGTGCCAGCAGTGAAGCCCGGGGCAATGAGCAGTTCTTC; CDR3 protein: CASSEARGNEQFF
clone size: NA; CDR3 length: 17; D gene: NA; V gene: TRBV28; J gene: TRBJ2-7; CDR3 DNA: TGTGCCAGCAGTCCACCTGTTTCTAGCGACACGAACTACGAGCAGTACTTC; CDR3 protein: CASSPPVSSDTNYEQYF
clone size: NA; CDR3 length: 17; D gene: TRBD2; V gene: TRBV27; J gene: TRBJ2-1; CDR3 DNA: TGTGCCAGCAGTTCACATCCGAGCAGCGGGAAGGACAATGAGCAGTTCTTC; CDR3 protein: CASSSHPSSGKDNEQFF
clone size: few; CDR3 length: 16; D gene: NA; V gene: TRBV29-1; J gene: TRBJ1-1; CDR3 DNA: TGCAGCGCGTGCGGGATAGTCGGAGCAATGAACACTGAAGCTTTCTTT; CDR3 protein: CSACGIVGAMNTEAFF
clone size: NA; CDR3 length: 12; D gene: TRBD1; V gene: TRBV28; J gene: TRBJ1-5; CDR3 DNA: TGTGCCAGCAGACAGGGGTGGCAGCCCCAGCATTTT; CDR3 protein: CASRQGWQPQHF
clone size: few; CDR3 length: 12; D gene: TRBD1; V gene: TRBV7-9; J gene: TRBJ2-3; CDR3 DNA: TGTGCCAGCGGACAGGACACAGATACGCAGTATTTT; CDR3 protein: CASGQDTDTQYF
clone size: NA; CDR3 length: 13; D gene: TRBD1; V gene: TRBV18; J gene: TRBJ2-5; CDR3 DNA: TGTGCCAGCTCACCGACAGGGAAAGAGACCCAGTACTTC; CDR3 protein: CASSPTGKETQYF
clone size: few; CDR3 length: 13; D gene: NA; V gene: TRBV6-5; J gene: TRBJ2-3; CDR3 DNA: TGTGCCAGCAGTTACATTGGCTCCGGGGAGCAGTATTTT; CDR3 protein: CASSYIGSGEQYF
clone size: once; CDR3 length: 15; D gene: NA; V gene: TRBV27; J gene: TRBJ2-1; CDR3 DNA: TGTGCCAGCAGTTCCGCCAGCGGCACCTACAATGAGCAGTTCTTC; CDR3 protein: CASSSASGTYNEQFF
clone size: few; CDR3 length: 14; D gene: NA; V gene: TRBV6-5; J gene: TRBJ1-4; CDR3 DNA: TGTGCCAGCAGATTACAGGCAACTAATGAAAAACTGTTTTTT; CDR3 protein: CASRLQATNEKLFF
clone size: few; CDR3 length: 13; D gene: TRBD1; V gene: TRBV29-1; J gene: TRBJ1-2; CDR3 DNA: TGCAGCGTCGGGACAGGGGAGTACTATGGCTACACCTTC; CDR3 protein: CSVGTGEYYGYTF
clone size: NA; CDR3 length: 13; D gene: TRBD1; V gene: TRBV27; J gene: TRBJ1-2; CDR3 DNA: TGTGCCAGCACCCAAACAGGGGGCTATGGCTACACCTTC; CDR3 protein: CASTQTGGYGYTF